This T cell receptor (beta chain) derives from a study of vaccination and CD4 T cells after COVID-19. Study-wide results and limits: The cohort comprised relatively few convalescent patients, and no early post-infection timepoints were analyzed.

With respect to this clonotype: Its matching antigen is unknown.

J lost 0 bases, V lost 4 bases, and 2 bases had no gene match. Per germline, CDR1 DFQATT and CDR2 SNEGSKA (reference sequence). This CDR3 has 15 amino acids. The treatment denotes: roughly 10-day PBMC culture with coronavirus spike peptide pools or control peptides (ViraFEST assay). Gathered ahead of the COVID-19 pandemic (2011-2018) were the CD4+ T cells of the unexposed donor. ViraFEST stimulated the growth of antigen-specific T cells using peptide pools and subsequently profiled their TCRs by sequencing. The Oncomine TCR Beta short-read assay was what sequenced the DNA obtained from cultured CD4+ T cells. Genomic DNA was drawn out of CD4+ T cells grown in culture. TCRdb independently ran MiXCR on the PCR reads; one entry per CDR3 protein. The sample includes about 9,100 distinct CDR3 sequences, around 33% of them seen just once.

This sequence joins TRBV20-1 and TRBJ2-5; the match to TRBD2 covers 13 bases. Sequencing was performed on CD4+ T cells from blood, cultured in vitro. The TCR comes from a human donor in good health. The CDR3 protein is CSATTSGRYQETQYF. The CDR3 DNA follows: TGCAGTGCTACGACTAGCGGGAGGTACCAAGAGACCCAGTACTTC.